Each of the 28 T cell receptor beta chains below was sequenced from the same sample in a study of blood T cell repertoires in COVID-19. Libraries were prepared by immunoSEQ multiplex PCR; TCRdb keeps only in-frame clonotypes and omits some of them. The sample records roughly 350,000 clones, about 93% being singletons. Sequenced input: peripheral blood. The receptors were gathered from a woman younger than 35 who had recovered from COVID-19.

This CDR3 reads CASSAGAAGVRETQYF. The CDR3, as DNA: TGTGCCAGCAGTGCCGGGGCTGCGGGAGTTAGGGAGACCCAGTACTTC. The rearrangement links TRBV6-2 or TRBV6-3 to TRBJ2-5, with 7 bases lining up with TRBD2. The CDR3 covers 16 residues. Germline-derived CDR1 and CDR2 are MNHEY and SVGEGT. J lost 5 bases, V lost 5 bases, and 14 bases had no gene match.

This chain joins TRBV29-1 and TRBJ1-1; 8 bases are shared with TRBD1. This CDR3 contains 12 residues. V shed 6 bases, J shed 5 bases, and the junction held 5 bases outside the gene matches. Per the germline V gene, CDR1 is SQVTM and CDR2 is ANQGSEA. CDR3 loop: CSVWTGRTEAFF. The CDR3 nucleotides are TGCAGCGTCTGGACAGGGCGTACTGAAGCTTTCTTT.

The J gene is TRBJ2-3, the V gene TRBV2, with a tentative D call TRBD2 (6 bases). This CDR3 contains 15 residues. Per germline, CDR1 SNHLY and CDR2 FYNNEI. Deletions cut 6 bases from V and 1 base from J, with 14 bases between. The CDR3 region has the DNA TGTGCCAGCAGGACGAAGGCTAGCGGCACAGATACGCAGTATTTT. This gives the protein CASRTKASGTDTQYF.

The genes are TRBV7-2 and TRBJ1-1; 7 nucleotides line up with TRBD1. The CDR3 extends over 14 amino acids. Germline V gene lookup returns CDR1 SGHTA and CDR2 FQGNSA. V lost 2 bases to trimming and J lost 7 bases; unmatched junction nucleotides: 7. In DNA, the CDR3 is TGTGCCAGCAGCTTACCAGACAGGGTCGGTGAAGCTTTCTTT. It specifies CASSLPDRVGEAFF.

The chain couples TRBV7-9 to TRBJ1-1, with a weak D call TRBD1 (6 bases). Germline loops: CDR1 SEHNR, CDR2 FQNEAQ (reference sequence). The CDR3 spans 15 residues. Between the trimmed V and J ends, which lost 5 bases and 10 bases, there was a span of 23 bases. The CDR3 sequence: CASSQKTGLAFVAFF. For the CDR3, the DNA is TGTGCCAGCAGCCAAAAAACAGGGTTAGCATTCGTAGCTTTCTTT.

This clone was recorded once. The V and J genes are TRBV6-4 and TRBJ2-1; the match to TRBD2 covers 10 bases. CDR3 size: 15 residues. The germline V gene has CDR1 MRHNA and CDR2 SNTAGT. J gave up 7 bases and V 4 bases, and 7 bases lay outside the gene matches. The DNA for the CDR3 is TGTGCCAGCAGTGTAGCGGGAGGTTCCGGAAATGAGCAGTTCTTC. This gives the protein CASSVAGGSGNEQFF.

In its sample, this clone was seen many times. The V call is TRBV23-1, the J call TRBJ2-7; 9 nucleotides match TRBD1. TRBV23-1 is identified as an open reading frame with a role that is uncertain. The CDR3 has 14 residues. The ends lost 7 bases at V and 2 bases at J; junction bases unmatched: 6. This CDR3 is CASMGQGNTYEQYV. The DNA for the CDR3 is TGCGCCAGCATGGGACAGGGAAATACCTACGAGCAGTACGTC.

The gene calls are TRBV5-1 and TRBJ1-5; D is unclear. Germline V lookup: CDR1 SGHRS, CDR2 YFSETQ. V was clipped by 1 base and J by 7 bases, with 15 bases between them. The CDR3 has 15 amino acids. The CDR3 is CASSLFAGIGQPQHF. The CDR3 DNA sequence: TGCGCCAGCAGCTTGTTCGCGGGCATAGGACAGCCCCAGCATTTT.

As to this clone: At the DNA level, this CDR3 is encoded by other sequences in the same sample as well. The chain has TRBV5-1 and TRBJ1-1; no clear D. The CDR3 is 13 amino acids. CDR1 SGHRS and CDR2 YFSETQ come from the germline V gene. Between the trimmed V and J ends, which lost 4 bases and 3 bases, there was a span of 10 bases. CDR3 sequence (DNA): TGCGCCAGCAGCCTAAAGCAAGACACTGAAGCTTTCTTT. It codes for CASSLKQDTEAFF.

This clone was recorded only once. The gene calls are TRBV27 and TRBJ1-3; no definite D call. Trimming took 3 bases from V and 2 from J, leaving 11 bases between them. CDR3 length: 15 amino acids. The germline V gene encodes CDR1 MNHEY and CDR2 SMNVEV (reference sequence). CDR3 region: CASSFIQRTGNTIYF. The CDR3 DNA reads TGTGCCAGCAGTTTTATTCAGAGGACTGGAAACACCATATATTTT.

V and J are TRBV4-3 and TRBJ2-1; TRBD2 matches at 9 bases. The germline V gene has CDR1 LGHNA and CDR2 YSLEER. Trimming removed 0 bases from V and 6 bases from J; junction bases left unmatched: 9. This CDR3 spans 17 amino acids. Here the CDR3 DNA reads TGCGCCAGCAGCCAAGAAGCCGGGACTAGCCGTCGCAATGAGCAGTTCTTC. It codes for CASSQEAGTSRRNEQFF.

CDR3: CASSLDRVREQYV. DNA of the CDR3: TGTGCCAGCAGCCTGGACAGGGTCAGAGAGCAGTACGTC. This chain connects TRBV7-8 to TRBJ2-7, with TRBD1 matching over 8 bases. Per the germline V gene, CDR1 is SGHVS and CDR2 is FQNEAQ. This CDR3 is built from 13 residues. The V and J ends lost 5 bases and 7 bases, in that order; junction bases with no gene match: 7.

The chain uses TRBV5-5 and TRBJ2-7, with D possibly matching TRBD2 (6 bases). V was trimmed by 0 bases and J by 1 base, leaving 14 bases between them. The germline gives CDR1 SGHKS, CDR2 YYEKEE (reference sequence). The CDR3 has 16 residues. CDR3 nucleotides: TGTGCCAGCAGCTTGGTGGCTAGCGTCGGGTCCTACGAGCAGTACGTC. It specifies CASSLVASVGSYEQYV.

The chain carries TRBV12-3 or TRBV12-4 and TRBJ1-2; a weak D match, TRBD1 (6 bases). The germline V and J ends were trimmed by 2 bases and 4 bases, with 8 bases remaining between them. The CDR3 length is 13 residues. CDR3 in amino acids: CASSLLTGYGYTF. CDR3 nucleotide sequence: TGTGCCAGCAGTTTACTGACAGGCTATGGCTACACCTTC.

The chain carries TRBV4-3 and TRBJ2-7, with D perhaps matching TRBD2 (5 bases). Germline V gene data show CDR1 as LGHNA and CDR2 as YSLEER. The CDR3 has 17 residues. Trimming took 1 base from V and 0 from J, leaving 16 bases between them. DNA for the CDR3: TGCGCCAGCAGCCAAGTAGCGCGGGTCACGGGCTCCTACGAGCAGTACGTC. Translation: CASSQVARVTGSYEQYV.

In this sample, this clone turned up once. This chain uses TRBV6-5 with TRBJ2-3; 10 nucleotides agree with TRBD2. The V gene's germline CDR1 is MNHEY and CDR2 SVGAGI. CDR3 length: 13 amino acids. V lost 7 bases to trimming and J lost 5 bases; unmatched junction nucleotides: 3. The CDR3, as DNA: TGTGCCAGCAATCTAGCGGGAGTAGATACGCAGTATTTT. Its protein is CASNLAGVDTQYF.

The rearrangement joins TRBV6-5 to TRBJ2-1; 7 bases align to TRBD2. The CDR3 has 15 residues. Germline V gene lookup returns CDR1 MNHEY and CDR2 SVGAGI. V trimming: 2 bases; J trimming: 8 bases; junction bases outside the gene matches: 9. The CDR3 coding sequence is TGTGCCAGCAGTTACCTGGGGGGGGTTCGGGATGAGCAGTTCTTC. It specifies CASSYLGGVRDEQFF.

V and J are TRBV7-2 and TRBJ1-2; 7 bases match TRBD1. Looked up from germline, CDR1 is SGHTA and CDR2 is FQGNSA. The V gene end was trimmed by 5 bases and the J gene end by 8 bases; junction bases not matched to a gene: 11. The CDR3 has 14 amino acids. Written as DNA, the CDR3 is TGTGCCAGCAGCCCGGGGAGACAGGGTAGCGGCTACACCTTC. This codes for CASSPGRQGSGYTF.

The chain recombines TRBV13 with TRBJ2-1; 9 bases line up with TRBD1. V trimming: 5 bases; J trimming: 4 bases; junction bases outside the gene matches: 15. Germline lookup yields CDR1 PRHDT and CDR2 FYEKMQ (reference sequence). This CDR3 has 18 residues. CDR3: CASSPKYGTGNVYNEQFF. CDR3 DNA sequence: TGTGCCAGCAGCCCAAAGTACGGGACAGGGAATGTTTACAATGAGCAGTTCTTC.

J is TRBJ1-2 and V is TRBV30; the D gene is possibly TRBD1 (6 bases). Trimming removed 4 bases from V and 6 bases from J, with 9 bases in between. This CDR3 has 11 amino acids. Per germline, CDR1 GTSNPN and CDR2 SVGIG (reference sequence). The CDR3 region has the DNA TGTGCCTGGAAACAGGGTAATGGCTACACCTTC. Its translation is CAWKQGNGYTF.

V usage is TRBV30 and J usage is TRBJ1-3; 8 positions agree with TRBD1. From germline, CDR1 is GTSNPN and CDR2 SVGIG (reference sequence). V lost 6 bases and J lost 0; bases outside the gene matches: 10. This CDR3 region has 16 residues. The CDR3 region is CACHFPGTGSGNTIYF. In DNA, the CDR3 is TGTGCCTGCCATTTTCCCGGGACAGGCTCTGGAAACACCATATATTTT.

The chain uses TRBV5-1 and TRBJ1-5; possible D gene TRBD1, 5 bases. Germline CDR1 is SGHRS and CDR2 is YFSETQ. The germline V and J ends were trimmed by 7 bases and 2 bases, with 13 bases remaining between them. This CDR3 region has 14 residues. The CDR3 is CASAASGGNQPQHF. The CDR3 DNA is TGCGCCAGCGCCGCGTCGGGGGGCAATCAGCCCCAGCATTTT.

The rearrangement uses TRBV29-1 and TRBJ1-1; 9 bases match TRBD1. With 3 bases clipped from V and 10 bases from J, the junction kept 6 bases outside the gene matches. This CDR3 has 12 amino acids. The germline V gene encodes CDR1 SQVTM and CDR2 ANQGSEA. In DNA form, the CDR3 reads TGCAGCGTTGACCCGGGACAGGGCCGAGCTTTCTTT. It encodes CSVDPGQGRAFF.

J is TRBJ1-4 and V is TRBV30; D gene uncertain. The length of the CDR3 is 13 residues. V was trimmed by 1 base and J by 8 bases, leaving 11 bases between them. The germline V gene has CDR1 GTSNPN and CDR2 SVGIG (reference sequence). The CDR3 coding sequence is TGTGCCTGGAGTGACGGGATGGGGGAAAAACTGTTTTTT. Its translation: CAWSDGMGEKLFF.

The chain couples TRBV29-1 to TRBJ2-5; D is possibly TRBD2 (5 bases). CDR1 is SQVTM and CDR2 is ANQGSEA in the germline V gene. Trimming stripped 7 bases from V and 3 bases from J, with 21 bases between. The CDR3 spans 15 residues. As DNA, the CDR3 is TGCAGCGGTAGCTTCGAGGGATTTGGTGAAGAGACCCAGTACTTC. Translation gives CSGSFEGFGEETQYF.

This clone was detected only a few times. The rearrangement joins TRBV6-5 to TRBJ2-2; D not certain. The CDR3 runs to 14 residues. Germline CDR1 is MNHEY and CDR2 is SVGAGI. The V gene lost 6 bases and the J gene lost 3 bases, with 11 bases spanning the gap. The DNA for the CDR3 is TGTGCCAGCAGCCCACGAACGGACACCGGGGAGCTGTTTTTT. Its translation: CASSPRTDTGELFF.

The sample holds one count of this clone. The gene calls are TRBV29-1 and TRBJ2-5; D unclear. CDR1 is SQVTM and CDR2 is ANQGSEA in the germline V gene. V lost 4 bases to trimming and J lost 2 bases, with 14 bases between them. There are 14 residues in the CDR3. In DNA form, the CDR3 reads TGCAGCGTTGGGTTAGTGAGGCTACAAGAGACCCAGTACTTC. This codes for CSVGLVRLQETQYF.

The V gene is TRBV2, the J gene TRBJ2-5, with 7 nucleotides matching TRBD2. The CDR3 totals 14 residues. The V gene's germline CDR1 is SNHLY and CDR2 FYNNEI. The V segment lost 10 bases and the J segment 4 bases; nucleotides outside the gene matches: 12. The CDR3 is CATSAGGSRETQYF. Written as DNA, the CDR3 is TGTGCCACCTCGGCAGGCGGGAGTAGAGAGACCCAGTACTTC.